This T cell receptor beta chain was sequenced for a study of OX40 agonist ivuxolimab in advanced cancers. Overall study results and limits: Doses of 0.1 to 3.0 mg/kg were accompanied by clonal expansion of CD4+ and CD8+ blood T cells by week 6. Among T cells, CD8+ cells averaged more expanded clones than CD4+ cells.

Libraries were prepared by immunoSEQ multiplex PCR; TCRdb keeps only in-frame clonotypes and omits some of them. The sample yields approximately 90,000 clones, around 88% seen once. This CDR3 is built from 14 residues. Germline assignment: CDR1 MDHEN and CDR2 SYDVKM. V shed 4 bases and J 8 bases; nucleotides not matched to a gene: 7. Drawing of blood for sampling happened at baseline, at cycle 4 day 1, and at cycle 7 day 1. Note on this clone: Its target is unknown.

The sequencing here drew on CD4+ or CD8+ T cells sorted from blood, taken in a trial of the OX40 agonist ivuxolimab. This TCR came from an adult with an advanced solid tumor such as melanoma, head and neck, liver or kidney cancer. This chain connects TRBV28 to TRBJ2-4, with TRBD1 identical over 8 bases. This chain's CDR3 is CASSYTQGAYIQYF. CDR3 coding DNA: TGTGCCAGCAGTTATACTCAGGGGGCGTACATTCAGTACTTC.